This T cell receptor beta chain was observed in a study of OX40 agonist ivuxolimab in advanced cancers. Study conclusions and caveats: At 0.1 to 3.0 mg/kg and by week 6, clonal expansion occurred in CD4+ and CD8+ blood T cells.

Trimming stripped 3 bases from V and 2 bases from J, with 11 bases between. The CDR3 totals 14 residues. CDR1 is MNHEY and CDR2 is SMNVEV in the germline V gene (reference sequence). The table lists this clone with a count of one. What it binds is not known. The method was immunoSEQ multiplex PCR; TCRdb's version includes in-frame clones alone and lacks a portion of them. Of roughly 36,000 clones listed, over 60% were seen once; the top ten hold about 19%. The material sequenced was CD4+ or CD8+ T cells sorted from blood, taken in a trial of the OX40 agonist ivuxolimab. This chain connects TRBV27 to TRBJ2-7; weak D call: TRBD2 (6 bases). The receptor was isolated from an adult with an advanced solid tumor such as melanoma, head and neck, liver or kidney cancer. DNA of the CDR3: TGTGCCAGCAGTTTCTCGGGGGATCCCTACGAGCAGTACTTC. Its protein is CASSFSGDPYEQYF.